Described below is a single TCR beta chain sequence and its context. This entry belongs to a study of cytomegalovirus exposure and HLA in healthy donors. Trimming pared 0 bases from V and 7 bases from J, leaving 12 bases between. The CDR3 spans 14 residues. Per germline, CDR1 GTSNPN and CDR2 SVGIG (reference sequence). The PCR ran on 60 Vbeta and 13 Jbeta primers. As handled by the study authors: Unique TCR beta chains numbered about 80 million in a later analysis, with around 10 million shared. Generated by immunoSEQ multiplex PCR, the TCRdb table keeps only in-frame clones and is missing some. V and J calls and clone size are those listed in that table; D and trimming were worked out from the DNA. Of approximately 170,000 clones in the sample, about four fifths are singletons; the top ten hold approximately 2.2%.

This sequence originates from a woman aged 45-65 years in good health and CMV-seronegative. The V call is TRBV30, the J call TRBJ1-4; D remains unclear. Input material: PBMCs. Here the CDR3 DNA reads TGTGCCTGGAGTGTGCGAGGGTCGAGTGAAAAACTGTTTTTT. Its protein product is CAWSVRGSSEKLFF. The entire variable domain, with the rest obtained from reference TRBV30 and TRBJ1-4, is as follows: SQTIHQWPATLVQPVGSPLSLECTVEGTSNPNLYWYRQAAGRGLQLLFYSVGIGQISSEVPQNLSASRPQDRQFILSSKKLLLSDSGFYLCAWSVRGSSEKLFFGSGTQLSVL.